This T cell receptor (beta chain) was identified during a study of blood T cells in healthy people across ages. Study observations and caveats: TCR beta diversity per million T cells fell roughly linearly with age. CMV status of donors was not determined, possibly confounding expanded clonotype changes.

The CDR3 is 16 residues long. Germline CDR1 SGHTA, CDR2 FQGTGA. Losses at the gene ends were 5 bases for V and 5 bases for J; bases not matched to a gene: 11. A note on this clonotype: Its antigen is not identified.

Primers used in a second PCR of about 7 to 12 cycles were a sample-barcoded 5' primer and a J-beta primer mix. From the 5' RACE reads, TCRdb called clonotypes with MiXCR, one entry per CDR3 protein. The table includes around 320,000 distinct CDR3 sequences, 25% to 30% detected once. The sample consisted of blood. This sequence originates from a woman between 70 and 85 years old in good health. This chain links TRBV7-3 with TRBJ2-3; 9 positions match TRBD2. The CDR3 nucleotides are TGTGCCAGCAGCCCGAGGCTAGCGGGATCCCGAGATACGCAGTATTTT. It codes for CASSPRLAGSRDTQYF.